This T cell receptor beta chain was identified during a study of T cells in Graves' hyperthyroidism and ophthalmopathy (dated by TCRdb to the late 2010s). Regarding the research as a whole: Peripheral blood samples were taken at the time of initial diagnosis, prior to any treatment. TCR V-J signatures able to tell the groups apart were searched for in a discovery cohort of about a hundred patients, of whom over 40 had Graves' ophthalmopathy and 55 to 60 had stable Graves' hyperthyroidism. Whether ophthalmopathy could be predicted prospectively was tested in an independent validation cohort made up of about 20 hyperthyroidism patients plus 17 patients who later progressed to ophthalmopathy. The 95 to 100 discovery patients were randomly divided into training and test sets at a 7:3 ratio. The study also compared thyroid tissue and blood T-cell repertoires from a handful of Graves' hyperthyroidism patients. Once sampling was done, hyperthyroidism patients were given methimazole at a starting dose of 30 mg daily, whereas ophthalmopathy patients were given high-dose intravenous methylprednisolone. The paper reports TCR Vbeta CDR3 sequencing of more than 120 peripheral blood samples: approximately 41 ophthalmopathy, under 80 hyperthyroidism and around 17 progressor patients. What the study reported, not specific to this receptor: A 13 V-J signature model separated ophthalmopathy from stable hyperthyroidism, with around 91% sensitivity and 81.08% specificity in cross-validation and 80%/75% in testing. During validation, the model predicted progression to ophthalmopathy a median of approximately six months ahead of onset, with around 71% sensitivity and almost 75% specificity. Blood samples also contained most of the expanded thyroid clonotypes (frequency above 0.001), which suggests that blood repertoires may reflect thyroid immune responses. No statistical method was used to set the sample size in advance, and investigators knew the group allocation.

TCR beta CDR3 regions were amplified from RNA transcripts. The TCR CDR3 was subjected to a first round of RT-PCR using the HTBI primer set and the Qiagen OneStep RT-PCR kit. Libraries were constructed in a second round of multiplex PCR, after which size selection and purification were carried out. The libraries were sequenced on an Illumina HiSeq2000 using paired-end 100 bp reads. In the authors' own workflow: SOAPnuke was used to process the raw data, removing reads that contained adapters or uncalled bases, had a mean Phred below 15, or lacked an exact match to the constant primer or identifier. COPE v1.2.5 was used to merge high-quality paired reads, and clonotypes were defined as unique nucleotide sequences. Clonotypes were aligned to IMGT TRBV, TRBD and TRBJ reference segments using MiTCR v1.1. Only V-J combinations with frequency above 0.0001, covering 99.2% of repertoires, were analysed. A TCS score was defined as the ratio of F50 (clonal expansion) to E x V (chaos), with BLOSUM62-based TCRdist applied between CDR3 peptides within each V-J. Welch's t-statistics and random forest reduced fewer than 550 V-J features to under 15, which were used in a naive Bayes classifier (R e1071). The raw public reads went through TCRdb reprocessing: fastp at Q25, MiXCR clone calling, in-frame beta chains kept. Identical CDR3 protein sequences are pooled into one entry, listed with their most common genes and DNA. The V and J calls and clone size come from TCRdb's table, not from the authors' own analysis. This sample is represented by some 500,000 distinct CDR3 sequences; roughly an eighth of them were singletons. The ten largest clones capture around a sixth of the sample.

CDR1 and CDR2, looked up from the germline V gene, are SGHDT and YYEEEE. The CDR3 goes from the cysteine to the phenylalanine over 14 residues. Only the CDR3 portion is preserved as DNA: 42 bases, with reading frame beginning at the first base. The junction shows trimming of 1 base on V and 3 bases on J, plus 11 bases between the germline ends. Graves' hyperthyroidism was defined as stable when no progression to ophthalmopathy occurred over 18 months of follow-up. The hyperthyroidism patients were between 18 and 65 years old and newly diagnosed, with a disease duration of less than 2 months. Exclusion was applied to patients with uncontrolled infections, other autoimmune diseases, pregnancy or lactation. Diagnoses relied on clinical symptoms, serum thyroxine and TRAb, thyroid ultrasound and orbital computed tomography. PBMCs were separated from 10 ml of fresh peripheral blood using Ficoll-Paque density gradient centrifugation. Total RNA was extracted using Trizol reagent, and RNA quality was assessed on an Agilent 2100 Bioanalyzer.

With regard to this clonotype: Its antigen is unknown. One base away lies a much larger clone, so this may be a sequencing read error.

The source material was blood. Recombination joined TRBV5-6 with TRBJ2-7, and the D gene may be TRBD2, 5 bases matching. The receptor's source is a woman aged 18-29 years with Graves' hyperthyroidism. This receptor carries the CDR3 CASSLYQRNYEQYF. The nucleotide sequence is TGTGCCAGCAGCTTGTACCAGCGGAACTACGAGCAGTACTTC. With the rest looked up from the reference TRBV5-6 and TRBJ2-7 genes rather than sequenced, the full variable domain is DAGVTQSPTHLIKTRGQQVTLRCSPKSGHDTVSWYQQALGQGPQFIFQYYEEEERQRGNFPDRFSGHQFPNYSSELNVNALLLGDSALYLCASSLYQRNYEQYFGPGTRLTVT.